The clone carrying this T cell receptor beta chain has more than one count but fewer than ten. Its cognate antigen is unknown. This entry is derived from a study of human T cells and chemical hapten exposure. About the study: Upper back patch tests used 0.01% DPC, scored after 6 days.

This CDR3 has 15 amino acids. Individual cDNA molecules each carried unique molecular identifiers attached by the library. In the source study's methods: Sample TCR counts, which ranged from roughly 20,000 to 690,600, had a median of about 100,000. TCRdb processed the RACE reads anew with MiXCR; each CDR3 protein has one entry. The authors' filters were not applied to this entry. The table includes some 180,000 distinct CDR3 sequences, about 22% detected once. Time point given: patch test 1, 2 weeks after DPC sensitization. Regarding treatment: therapeutic diphenylcyclopropenone sensitization with weekly scalp DPC. The study, taken as a whole, reports: Donor immune responses may differ from healthy people's, since all donors had alopecia.

The TCR was taken from a woman aged 45 to 65 with alopecia areata. Some clones in this sample may be carry-over from other donors' samples. Material: whole blood, obtained in connection with sensitization to the hapten diphenylcyclopropenone (DPC). The chain joins TRBV21-1 to TRBJ2-7; TRBD1, the table's D call, was not compared with the DNA. TRBV21-1 corresponds to a pseudogene. Here the CDR3 reads CASSLRQGARDEQYF. CDR3 DNA: TGTGCCAGCAGCCTACGACAGGGGGCCAGGGACGAGCAGTACTTC.